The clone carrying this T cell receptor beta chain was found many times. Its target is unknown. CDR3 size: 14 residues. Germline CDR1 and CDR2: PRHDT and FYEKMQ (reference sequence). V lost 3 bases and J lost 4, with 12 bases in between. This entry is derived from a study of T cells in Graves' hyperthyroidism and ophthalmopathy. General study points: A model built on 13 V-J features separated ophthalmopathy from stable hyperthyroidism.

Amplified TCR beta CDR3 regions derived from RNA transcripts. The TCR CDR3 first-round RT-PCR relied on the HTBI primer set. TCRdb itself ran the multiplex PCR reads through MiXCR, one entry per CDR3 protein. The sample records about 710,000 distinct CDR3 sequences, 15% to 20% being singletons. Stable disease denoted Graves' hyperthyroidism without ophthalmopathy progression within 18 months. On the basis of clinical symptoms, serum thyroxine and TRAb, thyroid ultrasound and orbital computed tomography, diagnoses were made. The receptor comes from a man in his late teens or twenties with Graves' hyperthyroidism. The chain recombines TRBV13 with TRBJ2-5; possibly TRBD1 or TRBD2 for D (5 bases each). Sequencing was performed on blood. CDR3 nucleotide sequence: TGTGCCAGCAGCTTCCGGGGCGCGGTAGAGACCCAGTACTTC. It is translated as CASSFRGAVETQYF.